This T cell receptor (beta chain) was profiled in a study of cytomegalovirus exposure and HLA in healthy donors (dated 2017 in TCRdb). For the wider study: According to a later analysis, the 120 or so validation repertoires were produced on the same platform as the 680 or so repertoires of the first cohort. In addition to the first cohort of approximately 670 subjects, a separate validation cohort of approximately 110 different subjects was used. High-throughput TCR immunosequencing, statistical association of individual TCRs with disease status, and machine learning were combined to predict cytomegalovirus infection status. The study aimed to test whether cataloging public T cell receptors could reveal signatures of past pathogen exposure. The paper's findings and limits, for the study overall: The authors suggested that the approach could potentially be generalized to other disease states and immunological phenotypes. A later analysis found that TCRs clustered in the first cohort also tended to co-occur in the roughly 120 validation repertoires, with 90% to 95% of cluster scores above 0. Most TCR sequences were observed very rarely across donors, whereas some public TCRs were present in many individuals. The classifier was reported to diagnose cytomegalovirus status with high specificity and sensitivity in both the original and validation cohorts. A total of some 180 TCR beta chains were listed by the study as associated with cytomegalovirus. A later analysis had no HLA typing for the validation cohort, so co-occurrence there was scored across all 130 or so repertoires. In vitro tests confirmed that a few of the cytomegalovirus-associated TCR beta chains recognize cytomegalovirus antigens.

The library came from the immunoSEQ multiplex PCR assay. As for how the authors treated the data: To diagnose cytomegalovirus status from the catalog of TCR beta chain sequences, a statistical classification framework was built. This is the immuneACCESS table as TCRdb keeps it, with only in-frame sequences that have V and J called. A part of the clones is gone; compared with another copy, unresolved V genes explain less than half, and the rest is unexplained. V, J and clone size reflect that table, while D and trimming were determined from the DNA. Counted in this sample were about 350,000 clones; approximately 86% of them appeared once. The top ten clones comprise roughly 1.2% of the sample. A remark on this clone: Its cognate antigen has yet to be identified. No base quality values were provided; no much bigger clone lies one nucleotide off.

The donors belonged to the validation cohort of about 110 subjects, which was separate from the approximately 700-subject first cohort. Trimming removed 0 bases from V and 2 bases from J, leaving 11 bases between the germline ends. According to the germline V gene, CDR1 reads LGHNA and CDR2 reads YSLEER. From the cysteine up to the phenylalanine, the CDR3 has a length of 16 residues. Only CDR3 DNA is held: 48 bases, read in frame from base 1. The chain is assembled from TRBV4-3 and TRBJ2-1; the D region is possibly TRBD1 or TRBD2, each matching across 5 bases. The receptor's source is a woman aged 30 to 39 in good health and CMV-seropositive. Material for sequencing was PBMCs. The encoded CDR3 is CASSQDQGDPYNEQFF. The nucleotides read TGCGCCAGCAGCCAAGATCAGGGAGACCCCTACAATGAGCAGTTCTTC.